Given below is one T cell receptor (beta chain) in context. Its antigen is as yet unknown. The V end lost 4 bases, the J end lost 1 base, and 7 bases lay between the germline ends. CDR1 is GTSNPN and CDR2 is SVGIG in the germline V gene (reference sequence). This CDR3 has 13 residues. The data are from a study of Tregs in tolerant kidney transplant recipients. Clones were sequenced by immunoSEQ multiplex PCR, and TCRdb holds only the in-frame ones, with some missing. The table has around 70,000 clones, 80% to 95% seen once. Findings of the study overall: Changing PCR primers prevented nucleotide comparison between some patients' samples. No direct test of biological reproducibility was done here.

Sequencing used CD8+ T cells from blood, obtained before the transplant. This TCR derives from a human donor who received a combined kidney and bone marrow transplant. This rearrangement joins TRBV30 to TRBJ2-2, with D perhaps TRBD1 (6 bases). The CDR3 sequence is CAWTTGNTGELFF. Written as DNA, the CDR3 is TGTGCCTGGACGACAGGGAACACCGGGGAGCTGTTTTTT.